These 13 T cell receptor beta chains originate from one sample sequenced in a study of beta chain features in type 1 diabetes. What was sequenced were expressed TCRB transcripts, since all of the isolated RNA had been reverse transcribed. This table comes from immunoSEQ multiplex PCR, and its TCRdb copy is limited to in-frame clones, with some not included. The table has 120,000 to 150,000 clones, about 7% seen once; the top ten hold about 1.5%. The sequencing input was central memory CD4+ T cells from blood. The source of these receptors is a woman aged 25 to 39 in good health.

Only a few counts were recorded for this clone. The rearrangement uses TRBV6-5 and TRBJ2-3; D is uncertain. CDR3 size: 14 residues. The germline V and J ends were trimmed by 6 bases and 6 bases, with 16 bases remaining between them. CDR1 and CDR2 (germline): MNHEY, SVGAGI. CDR3 sequence: CASRLQRSSDTQYF. The CDR3, as DNA: TGTGCCAGCAGGCTTCAGAGGTCATCTGATACGCAGTATTTT.

The genes are TRBV30 and TRBJ2-7; the match to TRBD1 covers 11 bases. The CDR3 sequence is 14 residues long. In germline, CDR1 is GTSNPN, CDR2 SVGIG (reference sequence). The V segment lost 6 bases and the J segment 3 bases; nucleotides outside the gene matches: 7. This CDR3 reads CACIGTGGFYEQYF. CDR3 nucleotides: TGTGCCTGCATCGGGACAGGGGGGTTCTACGAGCAGTACTTC.

The chain links TRBV19 to TRBJ2-2; D possibly corresponds to TRBD2 (5 bases). Germline CDR1 reads LNHDA; CDR2 reads SQIVND (reference sequence). The CDR3 is 17 residues long. Trimming pared 3 bases from V and 6 bases from J, leaving 20 bases between. CDR3 region: CASSIVLGRPGAGELFF. Here the CDR3 DNA reads TGTGCCAGTAGTATTGTCCTTGGCCGCCCCGGGGCCGGGGAGCTGTTTTTT.

V usage is TRBV7-2 and J usage is TRBJ2-3; no firm D call. V dropped 10 bases and J dropped 2 bases, with 13 bases sitting between them. In germline, CDR1 is SGHTA, CDR2 FQGNSA. This CDR3 has 13 amino acids. The DNA of the CDR3 is TGTGCCACCTCAGGCGATATCACAGATACGCAGTATTTT. Translation: CATSGDITDTQYF.

The chain links TRBV7-8 to TRBJ1-5; D is possibly TRBD1 (5 bases). The V end was cut by 5 bases, the J end by 0 bases, with 11 bases between. The CDR3 has 15 amino acids. Germline V gene lookup returns CDR1 SGHVS and CDR2 FQNEAQ. The CDR3 loop reads CASSTRRGSNQPQHF. Here the CDR3 DNA reads TGTGCCAGCAGCACCCGAAGGGGTAGCAATCAGCCCCAGCATTTT. Variable domain in full (rest from reference TRBV7-8 and TRBJ1-5): GAGVSQSPRYKVAKRGQDVALRCDPISGHVSLFWYQQALGQGPEFLTYFQNEAQLDKSGLPSDRFFAERPEGSVSTLKIQRTQQEDSAVYLCASSTRRGSNQPQHFGDGTRLSIL.

This sequence joins TRBV7-6 and TRBJ2-4; perhaps TRBD1 as D (5 bases). Per the germline V gene, CDR1 is SGHVS and CDR2 is FNYEAQ. This CDR3 spans 14 amino acids. Trimming pared 5 bases from V and 9 bases from J, leaving 17 bases between. The CDR3: CASSRTGDYGIQYF. CDR3 in DNA: TGTGCCAGCAGCCGCACAGGAGATTACGGCATTCAGTACTTC.

This clone has a handful of counts. The chain combines TRBV7-9 with TRBJ2-7; 10 positions agree with TRBD2. Germline loops: CDR1 SEHNR, CDR2 FQNEAQ (reference sequence). The CDR3 is 16 residues long. V trimming: 4 bases; J trimming: 0 bases; junction bases outside the gene matches: 6. In DNA form, the CDR3 reads TGTGCCAGCAGCTCCTGGACTAGCGGCTCCTCCTACGAGCAGTACTTC. This sequence encodes CASSSWTSGSSYEQYF. The variable domain in full, with the rest retrieved from reference TRBV7-9 and TRBJ2-7, is DTGVSQNPRHKITKRGQNVTFRCDPISEHNRLYWYRQTLGQGPEFLTYFQNEAQLEKSRLLSDRFSAERPKGSFSTLEIQRTEQGDSAMYLCASSSWTSGSSYEQYFGPGTRLTVT.

The table lists this clone with a few counts. The chain carries TRBV5-6 and TRBJ2-2; TRBD1 matches 7 bases. CDR3 length: 17 amino acids. The trim removed 6 bases at V and 1 base at J, leaving 12 bases unmatched. CDR1 is SGHDT and CDR2 is YYEEEE in the germline V gene. CDR3 sequence (DNA): TGTGCCAGCACCATCGGTCACAGGGGCTGGAACACCGGGGAGCTGTTTTTT. Translation gives CASTIGHRGWNTGELFF.

The gene calls are TRBV29-1 and TRBJ2-2, with 7 bases matching TRBD2. CDR3 length: 14 amino acids. The germline gives CDR1 SQVTM, CDR2 ANQGSEA. J was trimmed by 1 base and V by 6 bases; bases with no gene match: 5. The CDR3 DNA is TGCAGCGTCGGAAAGCGGGGGAACACCGGGGAGCTGTTTTTT. As protein: CSVGKRGNTGELFF.

V gene TRBV9 combines with J gene TRBJ2-2; a weak D match, TRBD1 (5 bases). The CDR3 totals 15 residues. Germline V gene sequence: CDR1 SGDLS, CDR2 YYNGEE. Trimming pared 1 base from V and 1 base from J, leaving 8 bases between. In nucleotides, the CDR3 is TGTGCCAGCAGCGTATACCAGGGGAACACCGGGGAGCTGTTTTTT. Protein sequence: CASSVYQGNTGELFF.

In this sample, this clone turned up many times. The V gene is TRBV7-2, the J gene TRBJ2-1; no reliable D call. Trimming stripped 8 bases from V and 7 bases from J, with 12 bases between. CDR1 and CDR2 from the germline V gene are SGHTA and FQGNSA. The CDR3 has 12 residues. CDR3 sequence (DNA): TGTGCCAGCCGCCGGGTGGAAAATGAGCAGTTCTTC. Its protein is CASRRVENEQFF.

The V gene is TRBV6-1, the J gene TRBJ2-3; the match to TRBD2 covers 7 bases. Germline V gene data show CDR1 as MNHNS and CDR2 as SASEGT. The CDR3 runs to 15 residues. After removal of 1 base from V and 3 bases from J, the junction contained 4 bases not matched to a gene. This CDR3 reads CASSEGGGVTDTQYF. The CDR3 DNA reads TGTGCCAGCAGTGAAGGGGGGGGAGTGACAGATACGCAGTATTTT.

V usage is TRBV5-1 and J usage is TRBJ2-7, with D possibly TRBD2 on 5 matching bases. Per germline, CDR1 SGHRS and CDR2 YFSETQ. Trimming removed 4 bases at V and 4 bases at J, with 15 bases between. The CDR3 has 14 residues. DNA for the CDR3: TGCGCCAGCAGCCCGGGCCCCGAGGGATACGAGCAGTACTTC. Its protein product is CASSPGPEGYEQYF.